The clone carrying this TCR beta chain was observed many times. Antigen: not known. TCR alpha and TCR beta cDNA libraries carrying sample barcodes and UMIs came from 5'RACE with constant-segment primers. Each CDR3 protein is one row after TCRdb ran MiXCR on the 5' RACE reads. The sample has about 400,000 distinct CDR3 sequences; approximately 16% are singletons. The CDR3 runs 14 residues. Trimming stripped 1 base from V and 8 bases from J, with 10 bases between. Germline values: CDR1 SGHKS, CDR2 YYEKEE (reference sequence). This sample stems from a study of T-cell memory formation after mild COVID-19. Study-wide results and limits: Contracting clones from day 15 to 85 had balanced CD4/CD8; later expanders favoured CD4+. There were some responding clones in pre-infection memory, which suggested that cross-reactive memory had joined. CD4+ contracting clones were mainly CM and EM; CD8+ ones, EMRA.

The sequence was obtained from a man younger than 35 who had mild COVID-19 (a few samples of this study predate the infection). Cell type and time point are not known. The specimen was PBMCs or a T cell subset sorted from them (not recorded which). V is TRBV5-5 and J is TRBJ1-6; no clear D gene. CDR3 residues: CASSLRARDSPLHF. In DNA, the CDR3 is TGTGCCAGCAGCTTGCGGGCAAGGGATTCACCCCTCCACTTT.